The 9 T cell receptor beta chains given below trace back to one sample, sequenced in a study of blood T cell repertoires in COVID-19. Data came from immunoSEQ multiplex PCR; TCRdb stores just in-frame clones and leaves some out. The data show about 93,000 clones, under 90% seen once. Sample: peripheral blood. These receptors all come from a human donor with active COVID-19. The donor label of this sample is uncertain.

The chain carries TRBV18 and TRBJ1-2; D is possibly TRBD1 (5 bases). This CDR3 is 14 amino acids long. Germline CDR1 KGHSH, CDR2 LQKENI. V shed 2 bases and J shed 2 bases, with 9 bases lying between them. The chain's CDR3 is CASSPLDNNYGYTF. The CDR3 bases are TGTGCCAGCTCACCATTGGACAACAACTATGGCTACACCTTC.

This clone is a singleton in its sample. The rearrangement links TRBV6-5 to TRBJ2-7; maybe TRBD1 (6 bases). The germline CDR1 and CDR2 sequences are MNHEY and SVGAGI. Trimming took off 8 bases at V and 1 base at J, with 12 bases between the two ends. This CDR3 has 13 amino acids. The CDR3: CASRTGQSYEQYF. The CDR3 DNA sequence: TGTGCCAGCCGCACAGGGCAGTCCTACGAGCAGTACTTC.

The chain joins TRBV12-3 or TRBV12-4 to TRBJ1-5, with TRBD1 as a possible D gene (6 bases). The CDR3 runs to 12 residues. Trimming left V 7 bases short and J 9 bases short, with 13 bases between. CDR3 bases: TGTGCCAGCAAGGGGGAATTGGGGCCCCAGCATTTT. Encoded protein: CASKGELGPQHF.

Written as DNA, the CDR3 is TGTGCCAGCAGTGCAGGGACTAGCGGGGGGCCACAGACCCAGTACTTC. Translating it yields CASSAGTSGGPQTQYF. V and J are TRBV2 and TRBJ2-5; TRBD2 matches 15 bases. This CDR3 is 16 amino acids long. Per the germline V gene, CDR1 is SNHLY and CDR2 is FYNNEI. V was pared by 4 bases and J by 6 bases, with 6 bases of the junction left unmatched.

The genes are TRBV9 and TRBJ1-2; D unclear. Germline V lookup: CDR1 SGDLS, CDR2 YYNGEE. This CDR3 comprises 15 residues. V gave up 0 bases and J gave up 4 bases, with 13 bases separating them. CDR3 coding DNA: TGTGCCAGCAGCGTAGCCGCGAGTAACTCCTATGGCTACACCTTC. It is translated as CASSVAASNSYGYTF.

The J gene is TRBJ2-1, the V gene TRBV4-3, with D possibly matching TRBD1 (7 bases). The ends were cut back, 4 bases at V and 8 bases at J, with 9 bases in the middle. The CDR3 sequence is 12 residues long. Germline V gene lookup returns CDR1 LGHNA and CDR2 YSLEER. The CDR3 loop is CASSLRGDEQFF. The CDR3 DNA follows: TGCGCCAGCAGCCTCAGGGGGGATGAGCAGTTCTTC.

The chain has TRBV4-2 and TRBJ2-1, with 10 positions matching TRBD2. The germline gives CDR1 LGHNA, CDR2 YNFKEQ. The V and J ends lost 4 bases and 10 bases, in that order; junction bases with no gene match: 4. The CDR3 sequence is 13 residues long. Here the CDR3 DNA reads TGTGCCAGCAGCCCTAGCGGGGGCAGAGAGCAGTTCTTC. Encoded protein: CASSPSGGREQFF.

The chain is built from TRBV6-5 and TRBJ2-5; D may be TRBD1 (6 bases). This CDR3 is 13 amino acids long. CDR1 MNHEY and CDR2 SVGAGI come from the germline V gene. Trimming pared 8 bases from V and 2 bases from J, leaving 12 bases between. The CDR3 coding sequence is TGTGCCAGCCAGAGAGGGGGACAAGAGACCCAGTACTTC. It encodes CASQRGGQETQYF.

The V call is TRBV10-1, the J call TRBJ2-3; no clear D. Trimming left V 0 bases short and J 0 bases short, with 10 bases between. The CDR3 is 16 residues long. CDR1 and CDR2 (germline): WNHNN, SYGVQD (reference sequence). The CDR3: CASSESPVESTDTQYF. The CDR3 region has the DNA TGCGCCAGCAGTGAGTCGCCGGTGGAGAGCACAGATACGCAGTATTTT.